A single sample is the source of the 17 T cell receptor beta chains below, sequenced in a study of T cells in Graves' hyperthyroidism and ophthalmopathy (dated by TCRdb to between 2018 and 2021). The library was made by multiplex PCR. For sequencing, an Illumina HiSeq 2000 was employed. TCR beta CDR3 regions were amplified from RNA transcripts. The TCR CDR3 was subjected to a first round of RT-PCR using the HTBI primer set and the Qiagen OneStep RT-PCR kit. Using fastp at Q25 and MiXCR, TCRdb reprocessed the public reads and kept productive beta chains. Entries are consolidated by CDR3 protein sequence, retaining the most common genes and DNA. This sample comprises around 300,000 distinct CDR3 sequences, roughly an eighth of them detected only once. The biggest ten clones account for roughly 7.9% of the sample. The specimen was blood. The receptors here all came from a woman aged 40 to 50 with Graves' hyperthyroidism.

This rearrangement joins TRBV19 to TRBJ2-6; D is uncertain. Germline V gene sequence: CDR1 LNHDA, CDR2 SQIVND (reference sequence). The CDR3 has 15 residues. V was cut by 1 base and J by 0 bases, with 4 bases left in between. CDR3 sequence reads: CASSIGSSGANVLTF. CDR3 DNA: TGTGCCAGTAGTATAGGGAGCTCTGGGGCCAACGTCCTGACTTTC.

This clonotype was detected ten times or more. The chain joins TRBV3-1 to TRBJ2-1; 10 nucleotides agree with TRBD2. The CDR3 has 15 residues. V shed 1 base, J shed 6 bases, and the junction held 3 bases outside the gene matches. Germline values: CDR1 LGHDT, CDR2 YNNKEL (reference sequence). For the CDR3, the DNA is TGTGCCAGCAGCCAAGCGAGCGGGAGGGCCAATGAGCAGTTCTTC. Translating gives CASSQASGRANEQFF.

The chain links TRBV10-2 to TRBJ1-4; TRBD1 matches at 9 bases. The CDR3 length is 17 residues. V shed 8 bases, J shed 8 bases, and the junction held 18 bases outside the gene matches. Germline lookup yields CDR1 WSHSY and CDR2 SAAADI. In nucleotides, the CDR3 is TGCGCCAGCGGATACGGGACAGGGCGGGTCCAAAGCGAAAAACTGTTTTTT. Amino acids: CASGYGTGRVQSEKLFF.

Many counts were recorded for this clonotype. The V and J genes are TRBV7-9 and TRBJ1-2; the D is unclear. CDR1 and CDR2 (germline): SEHNR, FQNEAQ (reference sequence). The length of the CDR3 is 12 residues. The germline V and J ends were trimmed by 5 bases and 7 bases, with 11 bases remaining between them. This CDR3 reads CASSRENGGYTF. The DNA for the CDR3 is TGTGCCAGCAGCCGCGAGAATGGTGGCTACACCTTC.

This clonotype was seen many times. The chain recombines TRBV12-3 or TRBV12-4 with TRBJ1-2; no clear D gene. This CDR3 spans 14 amino acids. The V end lost 3 bases, the J end lost 3 bases, and 11 bases lay between the germline ends. CDR3 nucleotides: TGTGCCAGCAGTTTCGGATTTGGAGACTATGGCTACACCTTC. Encoded protein: CASSFGFGDYGYTF.

This clonotype showed up many times. This sequence joins TRBV5-1 and TRBJ2-2, with 8 nucleotides matching TRBD1. V dropped 4 bases and J dropped 1; count of bases not matched to a gene: 3. Germline lookup yields CDR1 SGHRS and CDR2 YFSETQ. The CDR3 contains 15 residues. CDR3 coding DNA: TGCGCCAGCAGCCTCGGGACAGGGAACACCGGGGAGCTGTTTTTT. Translation: CASSLGTGNTGELFF.

This clonotype came up many times. The chain combines TRBV2 with TRBJ1-2; D unresolved. Germline CDR1 reads SNHLY; CDR2 reads FYNNEI. Trimming stripped 4 bases from V and 1 base from J, with 13 bases between. The length of the CDR3 is 15 residues. CDR3 DNA sequence: TGTGCCAGCAGTGGCCTTGAGGGTTATAACTATGGCTACACCTTC. Translated: CASSGLEGYNYGYTF.

This clonotype came up a few times. V gene TRBV29-1 combines with J gene TRBJ1-5; tentative D call: TRBD1 (6 bases). The CDR3 length is 16 residues. The germline V gene encodes CDR1 SQVTM and CDR2 ANQGSEA. The V end lost 0 bases, the J end lost 16 bases, and 28 bases lay between the germline ends. The CDR3 DNA reads as TGCAGCGTTGAAGATTCCCACAGGGCCGGGGGCCGGATTCTACATTTT. Translation: CSVEDSHRAGGRILHF.

Comment on this clonotype: A much bigger clone sits one base away, suggesting this may be a read error. This sequence joins TRBV20-1 and TRBJ1-5; D gene ambiguous. Trimming took off 5 bases at V and 9 bases at J, with 14 bases between the two ends. CDR3 length: 12 residues. Germline V gives CDR1 DFQATT, CDR2 SNEGSKA (reference sequence). The CDR3 nucleotides are TGCAGTGCTGGAGGAGAGGGCCGGCCCCAGCATTTT. It translates to CSAGGEGRPQHF.

This clonotype was recorded at least ten times. V and J are TRBV30 and TRBJ2-3; the D is unclear. V lost 2 bases and J lost 1, with 4 bases in between. Germline lookup yields CDR1 GTSNPN and CDR2 SVGIG (reference sequence). The CDR3 is 12 residues long. The CDR3 sequence: CAWSRRTDTQYF. CDR3 coding DNA: TGTGCCTGGAGTCGTCGCACAGATACGCAGTATTTT.

This clonotype was seen a few times. CDR3 protein: CASSQPSPETQYF. The CDR3 DNA reads TGCGCCAGCAGCCAACCATCACCAGAGACCCAGTACTTC. The chain joins TRBV4-1 to TRBJ2-5, with D hard to call. The V end lost 2 bases, the J end lost 4 bases, and 8 bases lay between the germline ends. Germline V gives CDR1 MGHRA, CDR2 YSYEKL. The CDR3 length is 13 residues.

This clonotype was counted many times. The chain combines TRBV12-3 or TRBV12-4 with TRBJ1-1, with 10 bases that match TRBD1. Trimming took 3 bases from V and 5 from J; bases not matched to a gene: 6. This CDR3 comprises 15 residues. CDR3 region: CASSLGQGRRTEAFF. The CDR3 bases are TGTGCCAGCAGTTTGGGACAGGGGAGGCGGACTGAAGCTTTCTTT.

Only a few counts were recorded for this clonotype. This chain joins TRBV2 and TRBJ1-1; D is unresolved. CDR3 length equals 14 residues. The V gene's germline CDR1 is SNHLY and CDR2 FYNNEI. V dropped 4 bases and J dropped 4 bases, with 13 bases sitting between them. CDR3 coding DNA: TGTGCCAGCAGTGCGGTGAGGGTTGGCACTGAAGCTTTCTTT. It translates to CASSAVRVGTEAFF. Based on the CDR3 plus reference TRBV2 and TRBJ1-1, the full variable domain is EPEVTQTPSHQVTQMGQEVILRCVPISNHLYFYWYRQILGQKVEFLVSFYNNEISEKSEIFDDQFSVERPDGSNFTLKIRSTKLEDSAMYFCASSAVRVGTEAFFGQGTRLTVV.

The V and J genes are TRBV19 and TRBJ2-2; TRBD2 aligns across 9 bases. This CDR3 has 14 amino acids. Unmatched junction bases numbered 5, after V lost 6 bases and J lost 6 bases. Germline V gene data show CDR1 as LNHDA and CDR2 as SQIVND (reference sequence). The CDR3 spells CASSISGSPGELFF. The CDR3 coding sequence is TGTGCCAGTAGCATTAGCGGGAGTCCCGGGGAGCTGTTTTTT.

At least ten counts were recorded for this clonotype. The rearrangement joins TRBV20-1 to TRBJ2-7; D is perhaps TRBD1 (5 bases). Germline V gene sequence: CDR1 DFQATT, CDR2 SNEGSKA (reference sequence). The CDR3 covers 13 residues. V was clipped by 5 bases and J by 7 bases, with 18 bases between them. CDR3 in amino acids: CSAAQGAVGEQYF. The CDR3 DNA sequence: TGCAGTGCTGCGCAGGGCGCCGTGGGGGAGCAGTACTTC.

This clonotype has at least ten counts. The J gene is TRBJ1-5, the V gene TRBV20-1; TRBD1 aligns across 7 bases. This CDR3 region has 14 residues. J gave up 0 bases and V 5 bases, and 4 bases lay outside the gene matches. Germline values: CDR1 DFQATT, CDR2 SNEGSKA (reference sequence). The CDR3 nucleotides read TGCAGTGCTGGGGGACAGAATAGCAATCAGCCCCAGCATTTT. Its protein product is CSAGGQNSNQPQHF.

In its sample, this clonotype was seen many times. CDR3 nucleotide sequence: TGTGCCAGCAGTGAAAGGACAGGGGGCAGGAGTGGCTACACCTTC. This gives the protein CASSERTGGRSGYTF. The chain links TRBV6-1 to TRBJ1-2, with 11 bases fitting TRBD1. The CDR3 length is 15 residues. V lost 2 bases, J lost 7 bases, and 6 bases stayed unmatched. Germline CDR1 and CDR2: MNHNS and SASEGT.